A selection of T cell receptor beta chains follows, all from one sample in a study of shared clonotypes between healthy human individuals. The repertoire was sequenced with immunoSEQ multiplex PCR; TCRdb's copy has only in-frame clones and lacks some. Here the sample spans about 470,000 clones, about four fifths being singletons. The sequenced material came from PBMCs. These receptors were collected from a woman aged 40 to 50 in good health. Some clones in this sample may be carry-over from other donors' samples. CDR3s include the opening cysteine and the closing phenylalanine or tryptophan. The size entry is marked missing in some rows and otherwise reads once, few, many or a size class.

>NA|TRBV6-4
CASSDSGASGANVLTF
>NA|TRBV11-2
CASSSDGTMVGEQYF
>once|TRBV6-1
CASSGTAYGYTF
>NA|TRBV7-8
CASSSDRVFTDTQYF
>NA|TRBV6-5
CASKPRQGYEKLFF
>NA|TRBV7-3
CASSLSGSDTQYF
>once|TRBV5-6
CASSLRTGAGQTQYF
>NA|TRBV19
CASSTSPGLAGEWEQFF
>NA|TRBV5-8
CASSPRFEQFF
>NA|TRBV11-3
CASSQPWDSEQYF
>NA|TRBV28
CASSLESVNDGYTF
>NA|TRBV27
CASRSWERAGELFF
>NA|TRBV10-3
CAITPGLAGGSSYEQYF
>NA|TRBV6-6
CASSYSKRDEQYF
>NA|TRBV5-1
CASTQGALTEAFF
>NA|TRBV28
CASSPLPGEQYF
>NA|TRBV11-2
CASSLEGLAHDTQYF
>NA|TRBV5-4
CASRGVEDTQYF
>NA|TRBV6-1
CASRVGQPYEQYF
>few|TRBV2
CASSGFGQSNQPQHF
>few|TRBV5-1
CASSLDRAMNTEAFF
>NA|TRBV19
CASSIQPGRASSGANVLTF
>NA|TRBV18
CASSPGLGDQPQHF
>NA|TRBV7-9
CASSSVPGLGTQYF
>NA|TRBV4-1
CASSRGTGDYGYTF